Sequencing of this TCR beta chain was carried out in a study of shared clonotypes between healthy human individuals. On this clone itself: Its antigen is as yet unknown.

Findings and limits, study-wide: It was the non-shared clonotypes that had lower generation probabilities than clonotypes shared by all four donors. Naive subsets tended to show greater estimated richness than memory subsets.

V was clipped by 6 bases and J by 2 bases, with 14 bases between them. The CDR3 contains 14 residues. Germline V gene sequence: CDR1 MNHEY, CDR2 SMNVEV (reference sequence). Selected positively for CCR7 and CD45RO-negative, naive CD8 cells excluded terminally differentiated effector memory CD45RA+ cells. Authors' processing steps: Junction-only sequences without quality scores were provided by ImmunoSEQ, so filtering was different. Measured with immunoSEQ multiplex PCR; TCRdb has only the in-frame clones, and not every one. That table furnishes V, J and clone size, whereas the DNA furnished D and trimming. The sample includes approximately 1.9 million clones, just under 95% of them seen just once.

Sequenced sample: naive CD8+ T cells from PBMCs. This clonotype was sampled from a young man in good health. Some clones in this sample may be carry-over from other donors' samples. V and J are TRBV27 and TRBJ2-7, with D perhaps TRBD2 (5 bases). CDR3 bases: TGTGCCAGCAGCGCCACTAGGATGCCCTACGAGCAGTACTTC. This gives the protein CASSATRMPYEQYF.